This T cell receptor beta chain was sequenced in a study of T cell repertoires in cytomegalovirus infection. Looking at the study overall: Both CMV infection and a matching HLA type were indicated by public TCR beta signatures.

Looked up from germline, CDR1 is MDHEN and CDR2 is SYDVKM. Deletions cut 1 base from V and 2 bases from J, with 12 bases between. This CDR3 is built from 15 residues. TCRdb independently ran MiXCR on the reads; one entry per CDR3 protein. This table has over 450,000 distinct CDR3 sequences, over 9% appearing once. This TCR was recovered from a human donor in good health (CMV status not recorded). Some clones in this sample may be carry-over from other donors' samples. The sequencing sample was made of PBMCs. This chain links TRBV28 with TRBJ2-7, with a possible D match to TRBD1 (6 bases). The CDR3 DNA reads as TGTGCCAGCAGTTTATATGACAGGACAACCTACGAGCAGTACTTC. Translating it yields CASSLYDRTTYEQYF.